This note documents a single T cell receptor beta chain sequence. This sample stems from a study of blood T cell repertoires in COVID-19. Study background: PBMCs, B-cell-depleted T cells, or T cells were the source of the cDNA or gDNA that made up the material.

Original data processing: For nucleated cells, counts were estimated from reference gene primer amplification. Some clones are missing from TCRdb's copy, which holds only in-frame ones; the method was immunoSEQ multiplex PCR. V, J and clone size are those of that table, while D and trimming were read from the DNA. This sample has about 200,000 clones, with approximately 78% found just once. V lost 7 bases, J lost 1 base, and 10 bases lay in between. CDR1 is SQVTM, CDR2 ANQGSEA, per germline. This CDR3 spans 12 amino acids. This TCR came from a woman between 70 and 85 years old with COVID-19, enrolled during active disease. The chain employs TRBV29-1 and TRBJ1-1; tentative D call: TRBD1 (6 bases). Sequencing was carried out using peripheral blood. The CDR3 is CSAKQGNTEAFF. As DNA, the CDR3 is TGCAGCGCCAAACAGGGGAACACTGAAGCTTTCTTT.